The 16 T cell receptor beta chains presented below share a single source sample, sequenced in a study of a mutant IDH1 vaccine in newly diagnosed glioma. Time point denoted: baseline, week 1 (first vaccination visit). Treatment noted: pre-vaccination baseline after standard-of-care therapy. TCRdb's copy holds only in-frame clones and misses some; the assay was immunoSEQ multiplex PCR. The sample lists about 25,000 clones, about 92% occurring once. The sequencing used PBMCs, collected from a glioma patient treated with radiotherapy, temozolomide or both. The source of these receptors is a man in his forties with glioma.

The chain links TRBV11-2 to TRBJ1-2; D not certain. Per germline, CDR1 SGHAT and CDR2 FQNNGV. With 5 bases removed from V and 4 bases from J, the gap between germline ends came to 17 bases. The CDR3 runs to 15 residues. The CDR3 reads CASSPDGFPGYGYTF. The CDR3 DNA reads TGTGCCAGCAGCCCAGACGGGTTCCCAGGCTATGGCTACACCTTC.

The chain combines TRBV30 with TRBJ2-2; D might be TRBD1 (6 bases). The CDR3 runs 13 residues. The germline V gene encodes CDR1 GTSNPN and CDR2 SVGIG (reference sequence). Trimming pared 5 bases from V and 3 bases from J, leaving 10 bases between. CDR3 in amino acids: CAWAGQHTGELFF. The DNA for the CDR3 is TGTGCCTGGGCAGGACAGCACACCGGGGAGCTGTTTTTT.

This chain joins TRBV10-1 and TRBJ1-4; D gene ambiguous. Germline V lookup: CDR1 WNHNN, CDR2 SYGVQD (reference sequence). Trimming took 3 bases from V and 8 from J, leaving 13 bases between them. This CDR3 comprises 14 residues. CDR3 protein: CASSDPPQDEKLFF. The CDR3, as DNA: TGCGCCAGCAGTGACCCCCCGCAAGACGAAAAACTGTTTTTT.

The chain couples TRBV15 to TRBJ1-5; possible D gene TRBD1, 6 bases. The V and J ends lost 1 base and 2 bases respectively, with 12 bases between them. This CDR3 is built from 16 residues. The germline V gene has CDR1 LNHNV and CDR2 YYDKDF (reference sequence). DNA for the CDR3: TGTGCCACCAGCAGAGCTGAGGGGGTGCGCAATCAGCCCCAGCATTTT. This gives the protein CATSRAEGVRNQPQHF.

The chain uses TRBV7-3 and TRBJ2-1; D may be TRBD2 (5 bases). Germline V gene sequence: CDR1 SGHTA, CDR2 FQGTGA. There are 13 residues in the CDR3. V was pared by 8 bases and J by 2 bases, with 10 bases between. For the CDR3, the DNA is TGTGCCAGCTCTTCCGGGACCTACAATGAGCAGTTCTTC. This sequence encodes CASSSGTYNEQFF.

V usage is TRBV6-5 and J usage is TRBJ1-2; 8 bases match TRBD1. The CDR3 has 15 amino acids. The junction had 2 bases not matched to a gene; V was cut back by 0 bases and J by 2 bases. Germline loops: CDR1 MNHEY, CDR2 SVGAGI. The CDR3 spells CASSYSQGANYGYTF. CDR3 nucleotides: TGTGCCAGCAGTTACTCCCAGGGGGCCAACTATGGCTACACCTTC.

The chain employs TRBV30 and TRBJ2-1, with 9 bases lining up with TRBD2. Germline V gene lookup returns CDR1 GTSNPN and CDR2 SVGIG (reference sequence). Losses at the gene ends were 4 bases for V and 6 bases for J; bases not matched to a gene: 13. The CDR3 length is 16 residues. This chain's CDR3 is CAWTPPGTRGGNEQFF. The CDR3 nucleotides read TGTGCCTGGACTCCCCCCGGGACGCGGGGGGGCAATGAGCAGTTCTTC.

The chain couples TRBV11-3 to TRBJ1-1; D may be TRBD1 (6 bases). CDR1 and CDR2 from the germline V gene are SGHNT and YENEEA. The V gene lost 5 bases and the J gene lost 8 bases, with 27 bases spanning the gap. This CDR3 is built from 17 residues. The CDR3 coding sequence is TGTGCCAGCAGCCGACAACAAACCGGGACACGGGGACAAGAAGCTTTCTTT. Translation: CASSRQQTGTRGQEAFF.

This chain joins TRBV10-3 and TRBJ1-1, with unresolved D. The CDR3 is 15 residues long. Germline loops: CDR1 ENHRY, CDR2 SYGVKD. The V end was cut by 3 bases, the J end by 0 bases, with 11 bases between. The CDR3 here is CAISDGWKVNTEAFF. In DNA form, the CDR3 reads TGTGCCATCAGTGACGGGTGGAAAGTGAACACTGAAGCTTTCTTT.

The chain combines TRBV6-1 with TRBJ2-2, with 9 positions matching TRBD1. Losses at the gene ends were 4 bases for V and 5 bases for J; bases not matched to a gene: 5. The CDR3 spans 15 residues. CDR1 is MNHNS and CDR2 is SASEGT in the germline V gene. The CDR3 region is CASSAGQGWTGELFF. The CDR3 region has the DNA TGTGCCAGCAGTGCGGGACAGGGTTGGACCGGGGAGCTGTTTTTT.

The chain uses TRBV27 and TRBJ2-1; TRBD2 might be the D (6 bases). Germline-derived CDR1 and CDR2 are MNHEY and SMNVEV (reference sequence). The V gene lost 6 bases and the J gene lost 6 bases, with 21 bases spanning the gap. This CDR3 spans 16 amino acids. The CDR3 is CASSLIGGTSFNEQFF. CDR3 nucleotide sequence: TGTGCCAGCAGCCTTATCGGAGGGACCTCTTTCAATGAGCAGTTCTTC.

V is TRBV13 and J is TRBJ1-3, with 7 positions matching TRBD1. V lost 5 bases and J lost 0; bases outside the gene matches: 4. The length of the CDR3 is 15 residues. Per germline, CDR1 PRHDT and CDR2 FYEKMQ (reference sequence). CDR3 nucleotides: TGTGCCAGCAGCCCCGGGACAGTCTCTGGAAACACCATATATTTT. This translates into CASSPGTVSGNTIYF.

This chain links TRBV19 with TRBJ2-5; 8 bases match TRBD1. Per the germline V gene, CDR1 is LNHDA and CDR2 is SQIVND (reference sequence). After removal of 1 base from V and 2 bases from J, the junction contained 9 bases not matched to a gene. The CDR3 is made up of 17 amino acids. The CDR3 DNA follows: TGTGCCAGTAGTATAGGCCCGACAGGGGTCGCGCAAGAGACCCAGTACTTC. It specifies CASSIGPTGVAQETQYF.

CDR3 sequence reads: CASSPPYPGTSGTQYF. CDR3 sequence (DNA): TGTGCCAGCAGCCCCCCCTACCCGGGTACCTCAGGGACCCAGTACTTC. The chain joins TRBV7-9 to TRBJ2-5; D is unclear. CDR1 and CDR2 from the germline V gene are SEHNR and FQNEAQ (reference sequence). This CDR3 region has 16 residues. Trimming took 5 bases from V and 7 from J, leaving 23 bases between them.

The chain uses TRBV4-2 and TRBJ2-1, with D tentatively TRBD1 (6 bases). Per germline, CDR1 LGHNA and CDR2 YNFKEQ. The CDR3 extends over 14 amino acids. Trimming took 0 bases from V and 7 from J, leaving 10 bases between them. The CDR3 loop is CASSQDRTVNEQFF. The CDR3 DNA reads as TGTGCCAGCAGCCAAGACCGGACAGTGAATGAGCAGTTCTTC.

The V gene is TRBV15, the J gene TRBJ1-2; D unclear. Germline V CDR1 and CDR2: LNHNV, YYDKDF (reference sequence). The CDR3 consists of 15 residues. V dropped 0 bases and J dropped 4 bases, with 12 bases sitting between them. The DNA of the CDR3 is TGTGCCACCAGCAGAGATAATCAGCATACCTATGGCTACACCTTC. Its translation is CATSRDNQHTYGYTF.